The present entry profiles one TCR beta chain with its context. Antigen specificity is unknown. As part of library construction, unique molecular identifiers were attached to individual cDNA molecules. TCRdb re-called the 5' RACE reads through MiXCR, storing one row per CDR3 protein. This repertoire shows about 110,000 distinct CDR3 sequences, 9.5% to 13% found once; its top ten account for less than 3.5%. J lost 6 bases, V lost 4 bases, and 6 bases had no gene match. The CDR3 extends over 15 amino acids. CDR1 is SNHLY, CDR2 FYNNEI, per germline. The sample originates from a study of early T cells in non-severe SARS-CoV-2 infection. At the level of the study: Sequencing targeted bulk RNA from unsorted whole blood, leaving chains unpaired.

Whole-study results and caveats: Matching results from VDJdb favored anti-spike CD8 responses, leaving private and CD4 specificities undetected.

The origin of this receptor is an adult who was a healthcare worker with PCR-confirmed SARS-CoV-2 infection or an uninfected control (not recorded which). This sequence joins TRBV2 and TRBJ2-3; 11 positions agree with TRBD2. Specimen: whole blood. The CDR3 protein is CASSASGGPLDTQYF. The CDR3 DNA follows: TGTGCCAGCAGTGCTAGCGGGGGGCCGTTGGATACGCAGTATTTT. Using reference TRBV2 and TRBJ2-3 for the parts outside the CDR3, the full variable domain is EPEVTQTPSHQVTQMGQEVILRCVPISNHLYFYWYRQILGQKVEFLVSFYNNEISEKSEIFDDQFSVERPDGSNFTLKIRSTKLEDSAMYFCASSASGGPLDTQYFGPGTRLTVL.